Below, 14 T cell receptor beta chains from the same sample are listed, as sequenced in a study of T cells in Graves' hyperthyroidism and ophthalmopathy. The CDR3 regions of TCR beta were amplified from RNA transcripts. First-round RT-PCR targeting the TCR CDR3 was performed with the HTBI primer set. TCRdb ran MiXCR on the multiplex PCR reads and lists one entry per CDR3 protein. The sample has more than 300,000 distinct CDR3 sequences, about a sixth seen once. The material sequenced was blood. The receptor set was obtained from a woman in her 30s with Graves' hyperthyroidism that later progressed to Graves' ophthalmopathy.

V and J are TRBV5-1 and TRBJ1-1; possible D gene TRBD1, 6 bases. The CDR3 has 14 amino acids. V gave up 3 bases and J gave up 5 bases, with 14 bases separating them. CDR1 is SGHRS, CDR2 YFSETQ, per germline. The CDR3 sequence is CASSSEGGTTEAFF. CDR3 coding DNA: TGCGCCAGCAGCTCCGAGGGGGGCACTACTGAAGCTTTCTTT.

This clonotype was recorded at least ten times. The J gene is TRBJ2-1, the V gene TRBV11-2; TRBD2 matches 9 bases. There are 15 residues in the CDR3. Germline assignment: CDR1 SGHAT and CDR2 FQNNGV. V gave up 3 bases and J gave up 4 bases; unmatched junction bases: 4. The CDR3 sequence is CASSFSTSGYNEQFF. The CDR3 DNA sequence: TGTGCCAGCAGCTTTTCGACTAGCGGATACAATGAGCAGTTCTTC.

The sample holds many counts of this clonotype. The J gene is TRBJ2-1, the V gene TRBV6-6, with TRBD2 as a possible D gene (5 bases). The V and J ends lost 1 base and 7 bases respectively, with 17 bases between them. This CDR3 comprises 16 residues. Germline V gene sequence: CDR1 MNHNY, CDR2 SVGAGI (reference sequence). Here the CDR3 DNA reads TGTGCCAGCAGTTACTATCCCGTGACTAAGGTGAATGAGCAGTTCTTC. This translates into CASSYYPVTKVNEQFF.

This clonotype was seen a few times. This chain joins TRBV11-2 and TRBJ2-1, with D possibly being TRBD1 or TRBD2 (5 bases each). Germline V gene data show CDR1 as SGHAT and CDR2 as FQNNGV. CDR3 length equals 16 residues. Trimming left V 3 bases short and J 3 bases short, with 15 bases between. The CDR3 DNA sequence: TGTGCCAGCAGCTTGGCCCTATTGGGGGTCTACAATGAGCAGTTCTTC. Translated: CASSLALLGVYNEQFF.

Remarks on this clonotype: Possible read error: a much larger clone is one base away. The rearrangement links TRBV6-1 to TRBJ1-2, with 7 positions matching TRBD1. The CDR3 loop spans 13 amino acids. CDR1 and CDR2 from the germline V gene are MNHNS and SASEGT. The CDR3 loop reads CDSSEGTAYGYTF. The CDR3 bases are TGTGACAGCAGTGAAGGGACAGCCTATGGCTACACCTTC.

The sample holds one count of this clonotype. The J gene is TRBJ1-1, the V gene TRBV5-5; 8 nucleotides align to TRBD1. The ends lost 5 bases at V and 4 bases at J; junction bases unmatched: 10. Germline V CDR1 and CDR2: SGHKS, YYEKEE (reference sequence). The CDR3 totals 15 residues. This chain's CDR3 is CASRWGDRGGTEAFF. The CDR3 region has the DNA TGTGCCAGCAGATGGGGTGACAGGGGTGGCACTGAAGCTTTCTTT.

J is TRBJ2-1 and V is TRBV20-1; 9 positions match TRBD1. The trim removed 6 bases at V and 0 bases at J, leaving 12 bases unmatched. Germline V CDR1 and CDR2: DFQATT, SNEGSKA (reference sequence). The CDR3 length is 17 residues. DNA of the CDR3: TGCAGTGCGTCAGGACAGGGGCAAAGCCTCTCCTACAATGAGCAGTTCTTC. Translating gives CSASGQGQSLSYNEQFF.

This clonotype was seen at least ten times. The rearrangement links TRBV20-1 to TRBJ2-7; D uncertain. The CDR3 consists of 13 residues. V was clipped by 4 bases and J by 0 bases, with 10 bases between them. CDR1 is DFQATT, CDR2 SNEGSKA, per germline (reference sequence). This CDR3 is CSAIDGSSYEQYF. The CDR3 DNA reads TGCAGTGCTATTGACGGTAGCTCCTACGAGCAGTACTTC.

This clonotype has a count of ten or more. The chain is built from TRBV19 and TRBJ1-1; tentative D call: TRBD1 (5 bases). Germline V CDR1 and CDR2: LNHDA, SQIVND (reference sequence). The V end was cut by 9 bases, the J end by 1 base, with 15 bases between. The CDR3 contains 14 residues. This CDR3 is CASNAGFGNTEAFF. For the CDR3, the DNA is TGTGCCAGCAATGCAGGGTTTGGGAACACTGAAGCTTTCTTT.

This rearrangement joins TRBV29-1 to TRBJ2-1; possibly TRBD2 for D (6 bases). The CDR3 covers 15 residues. CDR1 and CDR2 (germline): SQVTM, ANQGSEA. V was cut by 0 bases and J by 0 bases, with 9 bases left in between. This CDR3 reads CSVEERESSYNEQFF. DNA of the CDR3: TGCAGCGTTGAAGAACGGGAGAGCTCCTACAATGAGCAGTTCTTC.

This rearrangement joins TRBV15 to TRBJ2-7, with a possible D match to TRBD2 (5 bases). The CDR3 has 16 amino acids. Germline CDR1 LNHNV, CDR2 YYDKDF (reference sequence). V shed 1 base and J shed 2 bases, with 15 bases lying between them. CDR3 nucleotide sequence: TGTGCCACCAGCAGAGCGAAGACTACCTGGGCCTACGAGCAGTACTTC. Translated, it gives CATSRAKTTWAYEQYF.

This chain links TRBV5-1 with TRBJ1-2; TRBD1 might be the D (6 bases). Trimming removed 4 bases from V and 3 bases from J, with 10 bases in between. CDR1 and CDR2 from the germline V gene are SGHRS and YFSETQ. The CDR3 contains 13 residues. The CDR3 DNA reads as TGCGCCAGCAGCCAAGGACAGTACTATGGCTACACCTTC. Protein sequence: CASSQGQYYGYTF.

This clonotype appeared many times. The gene calls are TRBV13 and TRBJ2-1, with D perhaps TRBD1 or TRBD2 (6 bases each). The CDR3 is made up of 15 amino acids. Trimming took 5 bases from V and 10 from J, leaving 21 bases between them. Germline assignment: CDR1 PRHDT and CDR2 FYEKMQ (reference sequence). CDR3 sequence: CASSLGPLEGGEQFF. The CDR3 bases are TGTGCCAGCAGCCTGGGCCCTTTAGAGGGGGGAGAGCAGTTCTTC.

This clonotype was recorded a few times. The V call is TRBV3-1, the J call TRBJ2-7; 8 bases agree with TRBD1. This CDR3 is built from 15 residues. V lost 5 bases and J lost 3; bases outside the gene matches: 9. The V gene's germline CDR1 is LGHDT and CDR2 YNNKEL (reference sequence). CDR3 in amino acids: CASSATGGKRYEQYF. The CDR3 DNA reads TGTGCCAGCAGCGCTACAGGGGGAAAGCGCTACGAGCAGTACTTC.